This TCR beta chain was obtained from a study of T cell changes during pregnancy in multiple sclerosis. This clone occurred once. Sequencing used immunoSEQ multiplex PCR; TCRdb keeps in-frame clones, though not all of them. Among 83,000 or so clones listed, 90% to 95% were seen once. Sequences were derived from peripheral blood, sampled after pregnancy. This receptor was taken from a female donor in good health, enrolled as a control in a pregnancy study.

The CDR3 reads CASSPGQGSPLHF. The CDR3 DNA follows: TGTGCCAGCAGCCCTGGACAGGGATCACCCCTCCACTTT. The chain has TRBV7-6 and TRBJ1-6; 8 nucleotides match TRBD1. Unmatched junction bases numbered 4, after V lost 5 bases and J lost 10 bases. CDR1 is SGHVS, CDR2 FNYEAQ, per germline. CDR3 length equals 13 residues. The full variable domain, its missing parts supplied by reference TRBV7-6 and TRBJ1-6, is GAGVSQSPRYKVTKRGQDVALRCDPISGHVSLYWYRQALGQGPEFLTYFNYEAQQDKSGLPNDRFSAERPEGSISTLTIQRTEQRDSAMYRCASSPGQGSPLHFGNGTRLTVT.